One and the same sample provided the 18 T cell receptor beta chains below, sequenced in a study of blood T cells in healthy people across ages. A sample-barcoded 5' primer and a J-beta primer mix were used in a second PCR of roughly 7 to 11 cycles. TCRdb reprocessed the 5' RACE reads via MiXCR and lists one record per CDR3 protein. The data show 630,000 or so distinct CDR3 sequences, approximately 30% seen once. The sample taken for sequencing was blood. The receptors were gathered from an elderly woman in good health.

In this sample, this clonotype turned up many times. V gene TRBV29-1 combines with J gene TRBJ2-1; TRBD1 matches 7 bases. Trimming took 7 bases from V and 1 from J; bases not matched to a gene: 4. CDR3 length equals 13 residues. CDR1 is SQVTM, CDR2 ANQGSEA, per germline. The CDR3 sequence: CSDRQGSYNEQFF. Here the CDR3 DNA reads TGCAGCGACCGACAGGGATCCTACAATGAGCAGTTCTTC.

This clonotype appeared many times. This chain uses TRBV6-5 with TRBJ2-1; 8 nucleotides match TRBD1. Germline assignment: CDR1 MNHEY and CDR2 SVGAGI. There are 15 residues in the CDR3. Trimming removed 5 bases from V and 2 bases from J; junction bases left unmatched: 5. CDR3 DNA: TGTGCCAGCAGTATGACAGGGGATGCCTACAATGAGCAGTTCTTC. Translated, it gives CASSMTGDAYNEQFF.

This clonotype came up many times. The V gene is TRBV7-3, the J gene TRBJ2-7; D possibly corresponds to TRBD1 (6 bases). The V and J ends lost 5 bases and 4 bases respectively, with 15 bases between them. Per germline, CDR1 SGHTA and CDR2 FQGTGA. The CDR3 spans 14 residues. CDR3 DNA: TGTGCCAGCAGCCGGGCAGGGGTTGGGTACGAGCAGTACTTC. Translating it yields CASSRAGVGYEQYF.

On this clonotype itself: The junction shows a germline mismatch at one end, possibly a read error. The chain combines TRBV7-6 with TRBJ1-5; D is unclear. The CDR3 is 17 amino acids. Germline lookup yields CDR1 SGHVS and CDR2 FNYEAQ. The CDR3 DNA sequence: TGTGCCGGCAGCCGAGGTACGGGGAGATATAGCAATCAGCCCCAGCATTTT. This translates into CAGSRGTGRYSNQPQHF. Using reference TRBV7-6 and TRBJ1-5 for the parts outside the CDR3, the full variable domain is GAGVSQSPRYKVTKRGQDVALRCDPISGHVSLYWYRQALGQGPEFLTYFNYEAQQDKSGLPNDRFSAERPEGSISTLTIQRTEQRDSAMYRCAGSRGTGRYSNQPQHFGDGTRLSIL.

The sample holds many counts of this clonotype. CDR3: CASSQENRGIMKTQYF. The CDR3 coding sequence is TGTGCCAGCAGCCAAGAAAACAGGGGGATTATGAAGACCCAGTACTTC. The J gene is TRBJ2-5, the V gene TRBV3-1; 8 nucleotides agree with TRBD1. Germline V gene lookup returns CDR1 LGHDT and CDR2 YNNKEL (reference sequence). J was trimmed by 6 bases and V by 0 bases; bases with no gene match: 9. The CDR3 is 16 amino acids.

The rearrangement links TRBV20-1 to TRBJ2-3; TRBD1 matches 7 bases. With V trimmed by 3 bases and J by 2 bases, 5 bases remained unmatched. CDR1 is DFQATT and CDR2 is SNEGSKA in the germline V gene (reference sequence). The CDR3 is 14 amino acids. The CDR3 region is CSASRGQFTDTQYF. The CDR3 coding sequence is TGCAGTGCTAGCCGGGGACAGTTCACAGATACGCAGTATTTT.

Points on this clonotype: This may be a read error: a much more frequent sequence differs by one nucleotide. The V call is TRBV7-2, the J call TRBJ2-5, with 7 bases fitting TRBD2. V shed 1 base, J shed 11 bases, and the junction held 7 bases outside the gene matches. Germline V gives CDR1 SGHTA, CDR2 FQGNSA. The length of the CDR3 is 13 residues. CDR3 loop: CASSLDRAGIQYF. CDR3 nucleotide sequence: TGTGCCAGCAGCTTAGATCGAGCGGGGATACAGTACTTC.

The rearrangement links TRBV4-3 to TRBJ1-2; no clear D. V was trimmed by 1 base and J by 3 bases, leaving 12 bases between them. CDR3 length equals 15 residues. The germline V gene has CDR1 LGHNA and CDR2 YSLEER. CDR3 region: CASSQVMGLDYGYTF. The CDR3 DNA sequence: TGCGCCAGCAGCCAAGTAATGGGATTAGACTATGGCTACACCTTC.

Of note for this clonotype: A junction end diverges from the germline sequence, so it may reflect a read error. The rearrangement links TRBV6-2 or TRBV6-3 to TRBJ2-7; D gene unclear. CDR3 length equals 11 residues. Germline-derived CDR1 and CDR2 are MNHEY and SVGEGT. The CDR3 here is CAGSLTYEQYF. The CDR3 DNA reads as TGTGCCGGCAGTTTAACCTACGAGCAGTACTTC.

This rearrangement joins TRBV12-3 or TRBV12-4 to TRBJ2-1; TRBD1 aligns across 7 bases. V lost 2 bases, J lost 10 bases, and 11 bases stayed unmatched. The CDR3 has 15 amino acids. The CDR3 coding sequence is TGTGCCAGCAGTTTATACAGGGGCCCCAGGGAGGAGCAGTTCTTC. Translating gives CASSLYRGPREEQFF.

The chain employs TRBV30 and TRBJ1-1; possibly TRBD1 for D (6 bases). This CDR3 comprises 16 residues. The ends were cut back, 2 bases at V and 5 bases at J, with 21 bases in the middle. Per the germline V gene, CDR1 is GTSNPN and CDR2 is SVGIG (reference sequence). The CDR3 nucleotides read TGTGCCTGGAGTAGGGTTCGGGGGCTGTCCTTGACTGAAGCTTTCTTT. As protein: CAWSRVRGLSLTEAFF.

A word on this clonotype: Given a much more abundant clone one base away, this may be a read error. The chain employs TRBV20-1 and TRBJ2-3; 9 nucleotides match TRBD2. CDR1 DFQATT and CDR2 SNEGSKA come from the germline V gene (reference sequence). The V and J ends lost 2 bases and 3 bases, in that order; junction bases with no gene match: 3. This CDR3 comprises 14 residues. CDR3: CSARLAGPTDTQYF. CDR3 DNA sequence: TGCAGTGCTAGACTAGCGGGGCCTACAGATACGCAGTATTTT.

This clonotype has ten or more counts. CDR3 protein: CASSPTRNYGYTF. CDR3 bases: TGTGCCAGCAGTCCAACACGGAACTATGGCTACACCTTC. V gene TRBV27 combines with J gene TRBJ1-2; no clear D. The CDR3 loop spans 13 amino acids. Trimming left V 5 bases short and J 2 bases short, with 9 bases between. CDR1 and CDR2 from the germline V gene are MNHEY and SMNVEV (reference sequence).

This clonotype was observed at least ten times. The chain combines TRBV29-1 with TRBJ1-2, with D uncertain. The CDR3 is made up of 13 amino acids. Germline CDR1 reads SQVTM; CDR2 reads ANQGSEA. Trimming removed 6 bases at V and 5 bases at J, with 16 bases between. For the CDR3, the DNA is TGCAGCGTGGGCCAGAAGGGAAATTATGGCTACACCTTC. The encoded protein is CSVGQKGNYGYTF.

The V and J genes are TRBV20-1 and TRBJ1-2; D is possibly TRBD1 (5 bases). The V and J ends lost 0 bases and 0 bases respectively, with 11 bases between them. From germline, CDR1 is DFQATT and CDR2 SNEGSKA (reference sequence). CDR3 size: 15 residues. CDR3 protein: CSARDTQGANYGYTF. The DNA for the CDR3 is TGCAGTGCTAGAGATACGCAGGGAGCTAACTATGGCTACACCTTC.

A few counts support this clonotype. The chain carries TRBV30 and TRBJ1-5; a weak D match, TRBD1 (5 bases). This CDR3 comprises 12 residues. The germline V gene has CDR1 GTSNPN and CDR2 SVGIG (reference sequence). V lost 3 bases to trimming and J lost 5 bases, with 8 bases between them. DNA for the CDR3: TGTGCCTGGAGGGAGGGGCATCAGCCCCAGCATTTT. Protein sequence: CAWREGHQPQHF.

This clonotype has ten or more counts. The J gene is TRBJ2-7, the V gene TRBV5-1, with TRBD1 identical over 9 bases. The CDR3 extends over 15 amino acids. Germline V CDR1 and CDR2: SGHRS, YFSETQ. The V gene end was trimmed by 4 bases and the J gene end by 4 bases; junction bases not matched to a gene: 9. The CDR3 loop is CASSETGGGRYEQYF. DNA of the CDR3: TGCGCCAGCAGCGAAACAGGGGGCGGTAGATACGAGCAGTACTTC.

This clonotype was counted many times. V is TRBV20-1 and J is TRBJ2-1; TRBD1 might be the D (5 bases). Germline V lookup: CDR1 DFQATT, CDR2 SNEGSKA (reference sequence). CDR3 length equals 15 residues. The CDR3 nucleotides read TGCACTTGCCTCCGCACAGGCGTCTCCTACAATGAGCAGTTCTTC. This codes for CTCLRTGVSYNEQFF.